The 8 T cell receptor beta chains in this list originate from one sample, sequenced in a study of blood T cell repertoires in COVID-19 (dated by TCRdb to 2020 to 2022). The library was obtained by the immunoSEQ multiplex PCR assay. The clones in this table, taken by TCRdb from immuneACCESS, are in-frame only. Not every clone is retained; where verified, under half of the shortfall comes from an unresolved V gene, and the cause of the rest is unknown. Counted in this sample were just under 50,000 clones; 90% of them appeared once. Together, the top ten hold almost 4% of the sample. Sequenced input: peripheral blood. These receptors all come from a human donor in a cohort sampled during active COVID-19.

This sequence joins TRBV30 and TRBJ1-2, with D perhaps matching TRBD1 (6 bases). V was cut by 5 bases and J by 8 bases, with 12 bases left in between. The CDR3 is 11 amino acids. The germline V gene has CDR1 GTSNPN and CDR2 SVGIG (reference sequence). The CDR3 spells CAWGRGIGYTF. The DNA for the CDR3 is TGTGCCTGGGGGAGGGGGATCGGCTACACCTTC.

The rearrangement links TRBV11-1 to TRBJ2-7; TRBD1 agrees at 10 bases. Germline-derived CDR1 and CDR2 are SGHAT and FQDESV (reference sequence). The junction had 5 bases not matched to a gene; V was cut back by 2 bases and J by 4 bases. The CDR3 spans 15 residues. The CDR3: CASSLTGTGVYEQYV. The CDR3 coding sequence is TGTGCCAGCAGCTTAACTGGGACAGGGGTATACGAGCAGTACGTC.

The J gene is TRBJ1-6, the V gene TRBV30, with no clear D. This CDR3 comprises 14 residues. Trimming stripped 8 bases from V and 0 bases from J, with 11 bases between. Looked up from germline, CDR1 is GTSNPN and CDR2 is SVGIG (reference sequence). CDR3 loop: CAGTRSSYNSPLHF. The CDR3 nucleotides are TGTGCCGGAACACGGAGCTCCTATAATTCACCCCTCCACTTT.

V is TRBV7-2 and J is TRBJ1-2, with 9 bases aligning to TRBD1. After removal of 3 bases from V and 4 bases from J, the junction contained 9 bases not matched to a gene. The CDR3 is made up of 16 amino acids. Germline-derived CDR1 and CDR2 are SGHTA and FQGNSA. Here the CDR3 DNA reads TGTGCCAGCAGCTTGGCCGGGACAGGGACACCCTATGGCTACACCTTC. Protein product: CASSLAGTGTPYGYTF.

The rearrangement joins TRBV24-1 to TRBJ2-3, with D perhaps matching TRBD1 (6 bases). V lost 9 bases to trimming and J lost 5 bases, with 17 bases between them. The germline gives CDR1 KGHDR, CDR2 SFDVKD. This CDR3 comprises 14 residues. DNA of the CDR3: TGTGCCACCTCGCTTACAGGGTCCGGAGATACGCAGTATTTT. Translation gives CATSLTGSGDTQYF.

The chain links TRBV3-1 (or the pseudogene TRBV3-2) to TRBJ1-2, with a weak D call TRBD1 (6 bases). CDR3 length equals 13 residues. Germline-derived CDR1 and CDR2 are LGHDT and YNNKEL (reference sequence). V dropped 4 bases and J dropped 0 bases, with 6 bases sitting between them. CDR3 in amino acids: CASSRQANYGYTF. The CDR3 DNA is TGTGCCAGCAGCCGACAGGCTAACTATGGCTACACCTTC.

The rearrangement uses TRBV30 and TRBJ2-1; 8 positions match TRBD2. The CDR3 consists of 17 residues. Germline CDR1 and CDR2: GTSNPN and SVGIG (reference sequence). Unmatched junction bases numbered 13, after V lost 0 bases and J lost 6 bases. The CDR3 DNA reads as TGTGCCTGGAGTGTACCGGGCGGGGGGAGTTGGGGCAATGAGCAGTTCTTC. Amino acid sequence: CAWSVPGGGSWGNEQFF.

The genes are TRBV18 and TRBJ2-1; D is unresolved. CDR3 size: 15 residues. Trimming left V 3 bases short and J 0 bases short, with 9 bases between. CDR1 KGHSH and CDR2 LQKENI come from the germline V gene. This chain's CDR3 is CASSPLQSSYNEQFF. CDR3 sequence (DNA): TGTGCCAGCTCACCCCTACAGAGCTCCTACAATGAGCAGTTCTTC.